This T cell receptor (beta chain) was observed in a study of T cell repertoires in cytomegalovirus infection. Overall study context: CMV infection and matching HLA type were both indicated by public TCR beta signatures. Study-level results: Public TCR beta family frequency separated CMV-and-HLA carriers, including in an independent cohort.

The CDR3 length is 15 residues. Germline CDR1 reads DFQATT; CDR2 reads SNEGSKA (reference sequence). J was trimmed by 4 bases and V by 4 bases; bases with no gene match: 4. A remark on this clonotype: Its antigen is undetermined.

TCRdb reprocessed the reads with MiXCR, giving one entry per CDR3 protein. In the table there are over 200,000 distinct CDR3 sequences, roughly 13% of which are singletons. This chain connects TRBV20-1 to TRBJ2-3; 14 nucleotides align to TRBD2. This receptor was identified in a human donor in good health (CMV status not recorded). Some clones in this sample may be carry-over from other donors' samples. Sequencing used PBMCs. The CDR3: CSAKRLAGGADTQYF. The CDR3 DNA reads TGCAGTGCTAAACGACTAGCGGGGGGGGCAGATACGCAGTATTTT.